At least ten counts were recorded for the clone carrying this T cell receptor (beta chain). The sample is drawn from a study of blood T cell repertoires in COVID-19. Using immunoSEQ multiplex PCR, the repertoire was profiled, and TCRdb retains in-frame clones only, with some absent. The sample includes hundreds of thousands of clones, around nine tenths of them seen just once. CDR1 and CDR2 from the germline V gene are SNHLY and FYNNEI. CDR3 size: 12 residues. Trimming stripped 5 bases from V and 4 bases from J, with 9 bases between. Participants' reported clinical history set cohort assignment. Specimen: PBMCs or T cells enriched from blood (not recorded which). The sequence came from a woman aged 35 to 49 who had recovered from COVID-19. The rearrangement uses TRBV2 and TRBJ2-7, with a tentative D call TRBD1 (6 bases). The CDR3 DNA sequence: TGTGCCAGCAGTTACCAGGGGTACGAGCAGTACTTC. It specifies CASSYQGYEQYF.